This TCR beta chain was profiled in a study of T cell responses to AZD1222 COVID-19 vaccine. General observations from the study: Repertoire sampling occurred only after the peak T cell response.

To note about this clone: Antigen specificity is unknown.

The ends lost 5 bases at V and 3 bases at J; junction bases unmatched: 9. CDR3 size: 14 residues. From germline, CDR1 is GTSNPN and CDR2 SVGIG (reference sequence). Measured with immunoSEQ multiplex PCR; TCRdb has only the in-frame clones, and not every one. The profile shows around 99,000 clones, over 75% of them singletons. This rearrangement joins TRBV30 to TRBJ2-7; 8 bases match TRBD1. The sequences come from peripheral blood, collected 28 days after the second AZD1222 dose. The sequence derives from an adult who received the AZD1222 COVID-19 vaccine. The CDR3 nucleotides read TGTGCCTGGGGACAGGGTGCCACTCTCTACGAGCAGTACTTC. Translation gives CAWGQGATLYEQYF.